This T cell receptor (beta chain) originates from a study of blood T cell repertoires in COVID-19. Across the study: COVID-19 samples from acute and convalescent phases originated in the United States, Italy and Spain.

V shed 6 bases and J 5 bases; nucleotides not matched to a gene: 9. The CDR3 is 15 residues long. The germline CDR1 and CDR2 sequences are MNHEY and SVGAGI. Per the study methods: Amplification from reference gene primers served as the basis for estimated nucleated cell counts. Libraries were prepared by immunoSEQ multiplex PCR; TCRdb keeps only in-frame clonotypes and omits some of them. For V, J and clone size, that table is used; D and trimming come from the DNA. The sample yields 250,000 or so clones, over 70% seen once. This chain uses TRBV6-5 with TRBJ2-5, with TRBD1 matching 10 bases. The sequenced sample consisted of peripheral blood. The TCR originated in a woman aged 40 to 50 who had recovered from COVID-19. The CDR3 reads CASSPDRGRLETQYF. The CDR3 DNA is TGTGCCAGCAGCCCAGACAGGGGGCGACTTGAGACCCAGTACTTC.